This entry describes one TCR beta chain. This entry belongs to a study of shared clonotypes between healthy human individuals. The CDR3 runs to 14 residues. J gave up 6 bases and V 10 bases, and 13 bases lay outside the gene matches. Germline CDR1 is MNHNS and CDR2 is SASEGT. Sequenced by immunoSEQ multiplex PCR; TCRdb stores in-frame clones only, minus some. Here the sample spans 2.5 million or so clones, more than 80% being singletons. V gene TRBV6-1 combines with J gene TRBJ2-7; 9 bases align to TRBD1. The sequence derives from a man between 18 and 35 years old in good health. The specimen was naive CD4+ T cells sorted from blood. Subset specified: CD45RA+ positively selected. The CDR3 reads CATSSGTGGIEQYF. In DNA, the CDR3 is TGTGCCACCTCTTCCGGAACAGGGGGCATCGAGCAGTACTTC.